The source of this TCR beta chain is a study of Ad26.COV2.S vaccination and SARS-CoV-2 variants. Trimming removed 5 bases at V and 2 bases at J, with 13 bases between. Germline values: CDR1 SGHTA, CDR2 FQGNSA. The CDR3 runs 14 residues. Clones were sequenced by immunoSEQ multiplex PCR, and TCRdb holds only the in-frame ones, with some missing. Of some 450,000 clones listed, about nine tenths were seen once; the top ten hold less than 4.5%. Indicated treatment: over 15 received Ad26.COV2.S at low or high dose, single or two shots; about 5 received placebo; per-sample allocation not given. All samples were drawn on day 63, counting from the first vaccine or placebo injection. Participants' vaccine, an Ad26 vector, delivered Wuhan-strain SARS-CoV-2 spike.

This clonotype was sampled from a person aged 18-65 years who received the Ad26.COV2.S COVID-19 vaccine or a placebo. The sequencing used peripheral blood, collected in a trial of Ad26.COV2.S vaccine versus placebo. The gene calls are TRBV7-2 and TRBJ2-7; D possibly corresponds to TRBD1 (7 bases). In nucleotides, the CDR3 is TGTGCCAGCAGCGATCAGGGGGGACCCTACGAGCAGTACTTC. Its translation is CASSDQGGPYEQYF.